This T cell receptor (beta chain) originates from a study of blood T cell repertoires in COVID-19. Study details: Sites in the United States, Italy and Spain provided acute and convalescent COVID-19 samples. The cDNA or gDNA used as material had been derived from T cells, B-cell-depleted T cells, or PBMCs.

This clone was picked up a small number of times. In the source study's methods: How many nucleated cells were present was estimated from reference gene primer amplification. The method was immunoSEQ multiplex PCR; TCRdb's version includes in-frame clones alone and lacks a portion of them. The V and J calls and clone size were taken over from that table, and D and trimming were inferred from the DNA. The repertoire holds 150,000 to 200,000 clones, with more than 85% as singletons. V dropped 5 bases and J dropped 8; count of bases not matched to a gene: 11. The CDR3 is made up of 16 amino acids. CDR1 is MNHEY, CDR2 SVGEGT, per germline.

The sequence was collected from a man between 65 and 85 years old with active or convalescent COVID-19. The chain couples TRBV6-2 or TRBV6-3 to TRBJ2-3, with TRBD2 matching 12 bases. Material: peripheral blood. The CDR3 sequence is CASSTPPSGGAATQYF. In DNA, the CDR3 is TGTGCCAGCAGTACCCCCCCTAGCGGGGGGGCGGCTACGCAGTATTTT.